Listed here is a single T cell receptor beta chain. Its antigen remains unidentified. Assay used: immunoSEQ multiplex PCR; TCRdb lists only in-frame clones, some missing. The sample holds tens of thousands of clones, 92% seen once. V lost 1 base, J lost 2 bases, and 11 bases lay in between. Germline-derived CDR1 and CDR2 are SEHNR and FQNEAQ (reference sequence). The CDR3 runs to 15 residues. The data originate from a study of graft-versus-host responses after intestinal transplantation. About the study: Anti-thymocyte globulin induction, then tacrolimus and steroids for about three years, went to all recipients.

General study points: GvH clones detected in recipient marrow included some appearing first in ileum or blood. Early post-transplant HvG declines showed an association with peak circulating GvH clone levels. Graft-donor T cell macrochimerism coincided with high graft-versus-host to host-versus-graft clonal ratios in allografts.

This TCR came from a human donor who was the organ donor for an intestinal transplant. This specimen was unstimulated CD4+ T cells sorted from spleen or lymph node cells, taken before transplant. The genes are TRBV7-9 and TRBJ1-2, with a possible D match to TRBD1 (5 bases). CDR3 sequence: CASSLVSGANYGYTF. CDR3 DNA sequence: TGTGCCAGCAGCTTAGTATCTGGGGCGAACTATGGCTACACCTTC.